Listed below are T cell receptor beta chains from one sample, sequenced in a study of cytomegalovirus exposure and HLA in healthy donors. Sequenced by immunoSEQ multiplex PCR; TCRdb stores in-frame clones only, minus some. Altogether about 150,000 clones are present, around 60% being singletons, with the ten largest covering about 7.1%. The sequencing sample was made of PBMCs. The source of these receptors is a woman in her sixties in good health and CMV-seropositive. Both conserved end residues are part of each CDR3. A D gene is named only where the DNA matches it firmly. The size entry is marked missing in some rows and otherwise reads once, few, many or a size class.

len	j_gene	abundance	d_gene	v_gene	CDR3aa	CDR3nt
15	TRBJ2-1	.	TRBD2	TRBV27	CASKSGTSGSNEQFF	TGTGCCAGCAAATCCGGGACTAGCGGAAGTAATGAGCAGTTCTTC
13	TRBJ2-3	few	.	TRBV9	CASSVERVDTQYF	TGTGCCAGCAGCGTAGAACGGGTAGATACGCAGTATTTT
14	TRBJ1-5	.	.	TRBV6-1	CASTADRTNQPQHF	TGTGCCAGCACCGCCGACAGGACCAATCAGCCCCAGCATTTT
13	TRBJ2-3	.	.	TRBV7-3	CASSSSGTDTQYF	TGTGCCAGCAGCTCTAGCGGCACAGATACGCAGTATTTT
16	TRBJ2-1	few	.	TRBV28	CASSPLASNSYNEQFF	TGTGCCAGCAGCCCCTTAGCGAGCAACTCCTACAATGAGCAGTTCTTC
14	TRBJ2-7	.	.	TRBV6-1	CASSDQGLAYEQYF	TGTGCCAGCAGTGACCAGGGACTGGCCTACGAGCAGTACTTC
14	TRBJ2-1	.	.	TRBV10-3	CAISSGRLYNEQFF	TGTGCCATCAGTTCCGGTAGACTCTACAATGAGCAGTTCTTC
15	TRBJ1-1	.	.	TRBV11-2	CASSFEVRGAAEAFF	TGTGCCAGCAGCTTTGAGGTTCGGGGGGCCGCTGAAGCTTTCTTT
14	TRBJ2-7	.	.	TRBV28	CASRSNGGPYEQYF	TGTGCCAGCAGAAGCAACGGCGGGCCCTACGAGCAGTACTTC
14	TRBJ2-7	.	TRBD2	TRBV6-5	CASVKAGGNHEQYF	TGTGCCAGCGTTAAAGCGGGGGGTAACCACGAGCAGTACTTC
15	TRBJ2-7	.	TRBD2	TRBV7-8	CASSLARGGSYEQYF	TGTGCCAGCAGCTTAGCGCGGGGGGGTTCCTACGAGCAGTACTTC
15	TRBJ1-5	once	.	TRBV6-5	CASSLNGQFNQPQHF	TGTGCCAGCAGTCTCAACGGACAGTTCAATCAGCCCCAGCATTTT
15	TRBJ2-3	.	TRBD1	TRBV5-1	CASSLEGARADTQYF	TGCGCCAGCAGCTTGGAGGGGGCGCGGGCAGATACGCAGTATTTT
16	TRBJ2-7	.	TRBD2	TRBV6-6	CASSPRDSGISYEQYF	TGTGCCAGCAGTCCCCGGGATAGCGGGATATCCTACGAGCAGTACTTC
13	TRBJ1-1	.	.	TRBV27	CATHGSGKTEAFF	TGTGCTACGCATGGGTCGGGTAAGACTGAAGCTTTCTTT
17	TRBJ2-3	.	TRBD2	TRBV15	CATSRGGLAGDADTQYF	TGTGCCACCAGCAGAGGGGGACTAGCGGGAGATGCAGATACGCAGTATTTT
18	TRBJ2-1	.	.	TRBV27	CATRAWGQGEGGYNEQFF	TGTGCCACCAGGGCTTGGGGGCAGGGAGAAGGTGGGTACAATGAGCAGTTCTTC
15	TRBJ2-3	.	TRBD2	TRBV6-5	CASSPSGSRTDTQYF	TGTGCCAGCAGCCCTAGCGGAAGTCGCACAGATACGCAGTATTTT
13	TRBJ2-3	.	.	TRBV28	CASRGGVTDTQYF	TGTGCCAGCCGTGGGGGCGTGACAGATACGCAGTATTTT
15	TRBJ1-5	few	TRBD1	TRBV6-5	CASRAGTDSNQPQHF	TGTGCCAGCAGAGCCGGGACAGATAGCAATCAGCCCCAGCATTTT
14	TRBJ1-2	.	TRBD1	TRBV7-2	CASSFRDRTGGYTF	TGTGCCAGCAGCTTCCGGGACAGAACGGGGGGCTACACCTTC
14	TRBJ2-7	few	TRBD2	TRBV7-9	CASSRSGSSDEQYF	TGTGCCAGCAGCCGAAGCGGGAGCTCCGACGAGCAGTACTTC
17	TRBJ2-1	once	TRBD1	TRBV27	CASSRSGQDLKYNEQFF	TGTGCCAGCAGCCGCTCTGGACAGGACCTAAAATACAATGAGCAGTTCTTC
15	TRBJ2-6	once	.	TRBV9	CASSPRGDGANVLTF	TGTGCCAGCAGCCCCCGGGGTGATGGGGCCAACGTCCTGACTTTC
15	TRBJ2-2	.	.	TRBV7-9	CASSLPSSVPVELFF	TGTGCCAGCAGCTTACCCTCTAGCGTTCCCGTGGAGCTGTTTTTT
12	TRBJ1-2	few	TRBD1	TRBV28	CASGGQSYGYTF	TGTGCCAGCGGGGGACAGAGCTATGGCTACACCTTC
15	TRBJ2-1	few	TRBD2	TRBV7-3	CASSFDSGTYNEQFF	TGTGCCAGCAGCTTCGATAGCGGGACCTACAATGAGCAGTTCTTC
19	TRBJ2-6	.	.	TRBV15	CATSTDWGSLLSGANVLTF	TGTGCCACCAGCACGGACTGGGGATCCCTGCTCTCTGGGGCCAACGTCCTGACTTTC
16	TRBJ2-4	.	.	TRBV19	CASSTNSYEAKNIQYF	TGTGCCAGTAGTACGAACAGTTATGAGGCCAAAAACATTCAGTACTTC
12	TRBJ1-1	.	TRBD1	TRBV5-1	CASSLRGLEAFF	TGCGCCAGCAGCTTGAGGGGGCTTGAAGCTTTCTTT
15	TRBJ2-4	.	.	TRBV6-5	CASSSRSLAKNIQYF	TGTGCCAGCAGTTCGCGTTCGTTAGCCAAAAACATTCAGTACTTC
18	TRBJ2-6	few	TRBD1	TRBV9	CASSFPGTGGAGANVLTF	TGTGCCAGCAGCTTCCCCGGGACAGGGGGCGCTGGGGCCAACGTCCTGACTTTC
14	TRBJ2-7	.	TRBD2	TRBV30	CAYVAGGSSYEQYF	TGTGCCTACGTAGCGGGAGGGAGCTCCTACGAGCAGTACTTC
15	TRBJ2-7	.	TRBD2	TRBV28	CASNNRGLASYEQYF	TGTGCCAGCAACAACAGGGGACTAGCTTCCTACGAGCAGTACTTC
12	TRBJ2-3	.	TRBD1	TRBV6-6	CASSWTGDTQYF	TGTGCCAGCAGCTGGACAGGCGATACGCAGTATTTT
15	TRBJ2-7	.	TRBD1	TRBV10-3	CAISESGQGGHEQYF	TGTGCCATCAGTGAGTCGGGACAGGGTGGCCACGAGCAGTACTTC
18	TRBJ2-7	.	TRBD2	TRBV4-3	CASSQGTSGRARPYEQYF	TGCGCCAGCAGCCAAGGGACTAGCGGGAGGGCTCGCCCTTACGAGCAGTACTTC
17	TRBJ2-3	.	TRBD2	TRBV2	CASSDGSATSGRDTQYF	TGTGCCAGCAGTGACGGTTCCGCGACTAGCGGTCGAGATACGCAGTATTTT
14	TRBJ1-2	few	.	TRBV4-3	CASSQDILNYGYTF	TGCGCCAGCAGCCAAGATATTTTAAACTATGGCTACACCTTC
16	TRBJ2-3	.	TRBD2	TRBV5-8	CASSLGGGPSTDTQYF	TGTGCCAGCAGCTTGGGGGGAGGGCCCTCAACAGATACGCAGTATTTT
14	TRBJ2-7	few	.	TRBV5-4	CASRRAGGSYEQYF	TGTGCCAGCAGGAGGGCGGGCGGCTCCTACGAGCAGTACTTC
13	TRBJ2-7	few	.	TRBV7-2	CASSWNQQGIEYF	TGTGCCAGCAGCTGGAACCAACAGGGAATCGAGTACTTC
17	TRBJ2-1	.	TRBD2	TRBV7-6	CASSLDWTSGRSDEQFF	TGTGCCAGCAGCTTAGATTGGACTAGCGGGAGATCCGATGAGCAGTTCTTC
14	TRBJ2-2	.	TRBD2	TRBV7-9	CASSPAGITGELFF	TGTGCCAGCAGCCCAGCGGGGATCACCGGAGAGCTGTTTTTT
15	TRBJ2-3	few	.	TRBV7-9	CASSQRSSSTDTQYF	TGTGCCAGCAGCCAGCGGAGCAGCAGCACAGATACGCAGTATTTT
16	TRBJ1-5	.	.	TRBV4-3	CASSQDGAGRNQPQHF	TGCGCCAGCAGCCAAGATGGGGCGGGGAGGAATCAGCCCCAGCATTTT
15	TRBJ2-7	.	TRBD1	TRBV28	CASSSTGGVLYEQYF	TGTGCCAGCAGTTCGACAGGGGGCGTCCTCTACGAGCAGTACTTC
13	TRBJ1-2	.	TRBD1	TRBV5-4	CASSLGQGNGYTF	TGTGCCAGCAGCTTGGGACAGGGGAATGGCTACACCTTC
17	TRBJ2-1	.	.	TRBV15	CATSLWTAGRPYNEQFF	TGTGCCACCAGCCTTTGGACGGCGGGACGTCCCTACAATGAGCAGTTCTTC
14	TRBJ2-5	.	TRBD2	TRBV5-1	CASSLSGSGETQYF	TGCGCCAGCAGCCTTAGCGGGAGTGGAGAGACCCAGTACTTC
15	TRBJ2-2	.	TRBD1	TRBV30	CAWSPGTGGAGELFF	TGTGCCTGGAGTCCGGGGACAGGCGGGGCCGGGGAGCTGTTTTTT
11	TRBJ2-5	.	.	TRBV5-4	CASSYLETQYF	TGTGCCAGCAGCTACTTAGAGACCCAGTACTTC
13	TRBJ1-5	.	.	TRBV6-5	CASSTGLNQPQHF	TGTGCCAGCAGTACAGGGCTCAATCAGCCCCAGCATTTT
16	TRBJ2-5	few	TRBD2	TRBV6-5	CASSYWGTSGKETQYF	TGTGCCAGCAGTTACTGGGGGACTAGCGGAAAAGAGACCCAGTACTTC
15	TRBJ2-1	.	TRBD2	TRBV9	CASSVGSGGFNEQFF	TGTGCCAGCAGCGTGGGGAGCGGGGGTTTCAATGAGCAGTTCTTC
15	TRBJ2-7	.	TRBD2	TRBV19	CASSRTSGLPYEQYF	TGTGCCAGTAGTAGGACTAGCGGTCTCCCCTACGAGCAGTACTTC
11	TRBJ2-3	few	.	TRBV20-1	CSALRTDTQYF	TGCAGTGCTCTACGCACAGATACGCAGTATTTT
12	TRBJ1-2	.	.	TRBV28	CASSLQVSGYTF	TGTGCCAGCAGTTTACAGGTTTCGGGCTACACCTTC
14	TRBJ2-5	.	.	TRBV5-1	CASSFRGALETQYF	TGCGCCAGCAGCTTTCGGGGGGCGTTAGAGACCCAGTACTTC
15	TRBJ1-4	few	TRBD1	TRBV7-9	CASSSPTGPNEKLFF	TGTGCCAGCAGCTCTCCGACAGGGCCTAATGAAAAACTGTTTTTT